The rows below give T cell receptor beta chains drawn from one sample of a study of cytomegalovirus exposure and HLA in healthy donors. TCRdb keeps only in-frame clones here, not all; method: immunoSEQ multiplex PCR. The table shows about 72,000 clones, with roughly 82% occurring only once. Material: PBMCs. The origin of the receptors is a man between 18 and 35 years old in good health and CMV-seronegative. The CDR3 runs from the conserved cysteine through the conserved F or W. D genes are given only for firm matches.

V: TRBV19; D: NA; J: TRBJ2-7; CDR3: CASSEPGPSYEQYF
V: TRBV4-2; D: NA; J: TRBJ2-6; CDR3: CAISQEPQAGTGANVLTF
V: TRBV5-1; D: TRBD2; J: TRBJ2-7; CDR3: CASSAGLAGASYEQYF
V: TRBV30; D: TRBD1; J: TRBJ2-5; CDR3: CAWGQGLTTQETQYF
V: TRBV19; D: TRBD1; J: TRBJ1-1; CDR3: CASQPPGQARNTEAFF
V: TRBV6-6; D: TRBD1; J: TRBJ2-7; CDR3: CASSHRDRSYEQYF
V: TRBV7-9; D: NA; J: TRBJ1-2; CDR3: CSFGAGSYTF
V: TRBV28; D: NA; J: TRBJ2-4; CDR3: CASSLWGSGGVVAKNIQYF
V: TRBV7-6; D: TRBD1; J: TRBJ2-7; CDR3: CASSFGTDYEQYF
V: TRBV27; D: NA; J: TRBJ1-5; CDR3: CASSSQGRQPQHF
V: TRBV5-1; D: NA; J: TRBJ2-2; CDR3: CASSLVVAGETNTGELFF
V: TRBV25-1; D: NA; J: TRBJ2-5; CDR3: CASGDIRVEAQYF
V: TRBV7-8; D: NA; J: TRBJ2-1; CDR3: CASSLQSVLNYNEQFF
V: TRBV9; D: NA; J: TRBJ1-1; CDR3: CASSASGQLNTEAFF
V: TRBV7-2; D: NA; J: TRBJ1-1; CDR3: CASSPRGALLNTEAFF
V: TRBV10-2; D: NA; J: TRBJ2-2; CDR3: CASSPLTGELFF
V: TRBV27; D: NA; J: TRBJ1-3; CDR3: CASSSSTGFSTGNTIYF
V: TRBV7-9; D: NA; J: TRBJ2-1; CDR3: CASSHAGYNEQFF
V: TRBV11-1; D: NA; J: TRBJ2-7; CDR3: CASSLSGGLNEQYF
V: TRBV6-1; D: NA; J: TRBJ2-7; CDR3: CASSVNTYEQYF
V: TRBV30; D: NA; J: TRBJ1-2; CDR3: CAWGDGGIYGYTF
V: TRBV19; D: NA; J: TRBJ2-4; CDR3: CASSIVPSRAKNIQYF
V: TRBV10-3; D: NA; J: TRBJ2-5; CDR3: CAIRVDLTETQYF
V: TRBV5-1; D: NA; J: TRBJ2-5; CDR3: CASSLLETQYF
V: TRBV25-1; D: TRBD1; J: TRBJ1-5; CDR3: CAISEAQGAIESNQPQHF
V: TRBV11-2; D: TRBD1; J: TRBJ2-4; CDR3: CASSWGQGNIQYF
V: TRBV27; D: TRBD2; J: TRBJ2-7; CDR3: CASSSGLASEQYF
V: TRBV7-9; D: NA; J: TRBJ2-1; CDR3: CASSQPGEQFF
V: TRBV6-4; D: NA; J: TRBJ2-2; CDR3: CASRSQGNTGELFF
V: TRBV4-3; D: TRBD1; J: TRBJ2-6; CDR3: CASSRGQGEYSGANVLTF
V: TRBV6-1; D: NA; J: TRBJ1-1; CDR3: CASREHGGNTEAFF
V: TRBV4-3; D: TRBD2; J: TRBJ2-1; CDR3: CASSQDSGRPYNEQFF
V: TRBV4-3; D: TRBD1; J: TRBJ1-2; CDR3: CASSHVTAGGLGGYGYTF
V: TRBV7-3; D: NA; J: TRBJ2-1; CDR3: CASSQQGIHEQFF
V: TRBV28; D: NA; J: TRBJ1-2; CDR3: CASSLGGGGSQPGYTF
V: TRBV4-1; D: TRBD2; J: TRBJ2-7; CDR3: CASSKTSGINEQYF
V: TRBV5-1; D: NA; J: TRBJ2-2; CDR3: CASSFDSRASGELFF
V: TRBV11-3; D: TRBD1; J: TRBJ2-3; CDR3: CASATGRTDTQYF
V: TRBV30; D: NA; J: TRBJ1-2; CDR3: CAWSVGQGYGYTF
V: TRBV10-2; D: NA; J: TRBJ1-5; CDR3: CASREGRGQPQHF
V: TRBV4-3; D: TRBD1; J: TRBJ1-1; CDR3: CASSQGPRGGLNTEAFF
V: TRBV6-4; D: TRBD1; J: TRBJ2-3; CDR3: CASSERTGGTDTQYF